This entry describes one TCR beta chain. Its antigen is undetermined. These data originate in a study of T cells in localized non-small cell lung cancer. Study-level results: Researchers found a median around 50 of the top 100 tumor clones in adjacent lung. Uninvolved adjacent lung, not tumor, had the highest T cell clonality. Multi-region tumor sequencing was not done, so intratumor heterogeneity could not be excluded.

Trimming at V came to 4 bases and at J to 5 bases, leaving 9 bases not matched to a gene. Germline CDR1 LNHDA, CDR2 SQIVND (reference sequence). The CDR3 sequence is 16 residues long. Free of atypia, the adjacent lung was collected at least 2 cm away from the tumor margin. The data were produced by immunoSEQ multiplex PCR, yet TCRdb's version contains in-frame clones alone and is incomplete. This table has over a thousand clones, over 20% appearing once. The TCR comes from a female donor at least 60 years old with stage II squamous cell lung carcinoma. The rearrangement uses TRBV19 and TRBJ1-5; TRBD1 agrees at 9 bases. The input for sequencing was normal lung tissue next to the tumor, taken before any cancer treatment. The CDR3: CASSRGIQGAYQPQHF. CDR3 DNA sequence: TGTGCCAGTAGTAGGGGGATACAGGGGGCCTATCAGCCCCAGCATTTT.